Following are 22 T cell receptor beta chains from one sample sequenced in a study of shared clonotypes between healthy human individuals. Here immunoSEQ multiplex PCR was the method, and the copy in TCRdb shows in-frame clones only, minus some. The table records about 2.4 million clones, under 95% of them present only once. The sample comprised naive CD4+ T cells from PBMCs. Subset here: CD45RA+ positively selected. The origin of the receptors is a man in his late teens or twenties in good health. Some clones in this sample may be carry-over from other donors' samples.

For the CDR3, the DNA is TGCGCCAGCAGCTCTCTAGCGGGAGGGCCCTCGTGGAATGAGCAGTTCTTC. Residues: CASSSLAGGPSWNEQFF. V and J are TRBV5-1 and TRBJ2-1; TRBD2 agrees at 12 bases. Germline V gene sequence: CDR1 SGHRS, CDR2 YFSETQ. J lost 7 bases, V lost 3 bases, and 11 bases had no gene match. The CDR3 length is 17 residues.

The V gene is TRBV11-3, the J gene TRBJ1-1; D is uncertain. This CDR3 is 14 amino acids long. The V end was cut by 5 bases, the J end by 3 bases, with 13 bases between. Germline V CDR1 and CDR2: SGHNT, YENEEA. The CDR3 protein is CASSLRESHTEAFF. The CDR3 bases are TGTGCCAGCAGCCTCCGTGAGTCTCACACTGAAGCTTTCTTT.

The chain combines TRBV6-5 with TRBJ2-7, with TRBD1 identical over 10 bases. V shed 6 bases and J 7 bases; nucleotides not matched to a gene: 9. Germline CDR1 and CDR2: MNHEY and SVGAGI. This CDR3 is 14 amino acids long. In nucleotides, the CDR3 is TGTGCCAGCAGGTCGGACAGGGGGTACGGGGAGCAGTACTTC. It codes for CASRSDRGYGEQYF.

CDR3 DNA: TGCGCCAGCAGCCCGACAGGGAAACTCTACGAGCAGTACTTC. As protein: CASSPTGKLYEQYF. The chain is built from TRBV10-1 and TRBJ2-7, with 7 bases fitting TRBD1. Germline V lookup: CDR1 WNHNN, CDR2 SYGVQD (reference sequence). This CDR3 has 14 amino acids. J lost 3 bases, V lost 6 bases, and 8 bases had no gene match.

The CDR3 nucleotides read TGTGCTACGCGGGGTAGCGGGGGGGCAGATACGCAGTATTTT. Amino acid sequence: CATRGSGGADTQYF. The chain couples TRBV2 to TRBJ2-3; 11 positions agree with TRBD2. CDR1 is SNHLY, CDR2 FYNNEI, per germline. The CDR3 has 14 residues.

In this sample, this clone turned up once. The chain links TRBV2 to TRBJ1-2; TRBD1 matches at 9 bases. Germline V CDR1 and CDR2: SNHLY, FYNNEI. Trimming took 5 bases from V and 6 from J; bases not matched to a gene: 10. This CDR3 is 15 amino acids long. The CDR3, as DNA: TGTGCCAGCAGTATACTACAGGGGGCAGAGCATGGCTACACCTTC. Protein: CASSILQGAEHGYTF.

J is TRBJ2-7 and V is TRBV4-1; the D is unclear. The J call may be wrong; the DNA end is better matched by TRBJ2-5. Per germline, CDR1 MGHRA and CDR2 YSYEKL. The CDR3 runs 13 residues. In nucleotides, the CDR3 is TGCGCCAGCAACAACCAGCTGGGGGAGACCCAGTACTTC. Its translation: CASNNQLGETQYF.

The chain combines TRBV11-2 with TRBJ2-1; 7 nucleotides align to TRBD1. The CDR3 sequence is 16 residues long. Germline CDR1 is SGHAT and CDR2 is FQNNGV. V lost 8 bases and J lost 5; bases outside the gene matches: 15. The CDR3 region is CASSISPTGAHNEQFF. CDR3 in DNA: TGTGCCAGCTCAATTAGCCCCACAGGGGCCCACAATGAGCAGTTCTTC.

The genes are TRBV19 and TRBJ1-2; maybe TRBD1 (5 bases). From germline, CDR1 is LNHDA and CDR2 SQIVND (reference sequence). The V gene lost 5 bases and the J gene lost 8 bases, with 9 bases spanning the gap. The CDR3 runs 11 residues. CDR3 sequence reads: CASSWGEGYTF. CDR3 coding DNA: TGTGCCAGTAGTTGGGGGGAAGGCTACACCTTC.

Regarding this clone: The sample contains more than one DNA sequence encoding this CDR3. The chain joins TRBV5-1 to TRBJ1-1; D is uncertain. Between the trimmed V and J ends, which lost 0 bases and 4 bases, there was a span of 7 bases. Germline V gives CDR1 SGHRS, CDR2 YFSETQ. CDR3 length equals 13 residues. CDR3 sequence (DNA): TGCGCCAGCAGCTTGGGCCAAGTCACTGAAGCTTTCTTT. As protein: CASSLGQVTEAFF.

V gene TRBV18 combines with J gene TRBJ2-2; D is perhaps TRBD2 (6 bases). The V end was cut by 8 bases, the J end by 3 bases, with 10 bases between. From germline, CDR1 is KGHSH and CDR2 LQKENI. This CDR3 spans 13 amino acids. The CDR3 loop is CASTTSYTGELFF. The DNA for the CDR3 is TGTGCCAGCACAACTAGCTACACCGGGGAGCTGTTTTTT.

A remark on this clone: Other DNA sequences in this sample translate to the same CDR3. The J gene is TRBJ1-5, the V gene TRBV19, with D perhaps TRBD1 (5 bases). Germline V gene sequence: CDR1 LNHDA, CDR2 SQIVND (reference sequence). V was shortened by 5 bases and J by 4 bases, with 12 bases between the two germline ends. CDR3 length equals 14 residues. CDR3 nucleotide sequence: TGTGCCAGTAGTCCAGTCGGGGGGAATCAGCCCCAGCATTTT. It encodes CASSPVGGNQPQHF.

This clone was seen only once. The CDR3 loop is CASSWGQGYEQYF. The CDR3 nucleotides are TGTGCCAGCAGCTGGGGACAGGGCTACGAGCAGTACTTC. This chain joins TRBV6-5 and TRBJ2-7, with 9 bases that match TRBD1. Germline-derived CDR1 and CDR2 are MNHEY and SVGAGI. Trimming at V came to 6 bases and at J to 3 bases, leaving 3 bases not matched to a gene. The length of the CDR3 is 13 residues.

The chain uses TRBV5-6 and TRBJ2-5; TRBD2 matches 7 bases. This CDR3 spans 15 amino acids. Losses at the gene ends were 2 bases for V and 3 bases for J; bases not matched to a gene: 7. Per the germline V gene, CDR1 is SGHDT and CDR2 is YYEEEE. Here the CDR3 reads CASSFYGLAEETQYF. In DNA form, the CDR3 reads TGTGCCAGCAGCTTTTATGGTCTAGCGGAAGAGACCCAGTACTTC.

This chain links TRBV28 with TRBJ1-2; 12 nucleotides align to TRBD1. The J segment lost 8 bases and the V segment lost 6 bases, leaving 13 bases of the junction unmatched. CDR3 length: 16 residues. Germline V gives CDR1 MDHEN, CDR2 SYDVKM. Here the CDR3 DNA reads TGTGCCAGCAGCCTTACCGGGACAGGGGGCGTTGACGGCTACACCTTC. The encoded protein is CASSLTGTGGVDGYTF.

The chain has TRBV6-5 and TRBJ2-7; 9 nucleotides match TRBD2. The CDR3 loop spans 16 amino acids. Per the germline V gene, CDR1 is MNHEY and CDR2 is SVGAGI. Trimming took 0 bases from V and 1 from J; bases not matched to a gene: 4. DNA for the CDR3: TGTGCCAGCAGTTACTCGGGCGGGAGGGTATCCTACGAGCAGTACTTC. Translation gives CASSYSGGRVSYEQYF.

This rearrangement joins TRBV4-3 to TRBJ1-1; TRBD1 is a possible D gene (6 bases). Trimming removed 4 bases from V and 4 bases from J, with 16 bases in between. The CDR3 is 15 residues long. Germline V lookup: CDR1 LGHNA, CDR2 YSLEER. The CDR3: CASSLSGTTSTEAFF. The CDR3 nucleotides are TGCGCCAGCAGCCTTTCCGGGACAACGAGCACTGAAGCTTTCTTT.

The chain is built from TRBV2 and TRBJ1-5, with 7 positions matching TRBD1. CDR3 length: 16 amino acids. Per the germline V gene, CDR1 is SNHLY and CDR2 is FYNNEI. Germline trimming cut 4 bases from V and 4 bases from J; bases unmatched to any gene: 10. The CDR3 DNA is TGTGCCAGCAGTGCAGACAGGGCCCTTGGGAATCAGCCCCAGCATTTT. This gives the protein CASSADRALGNQPQHF.

This clone came up once. The chain uses TRBV4-1 and TRBJ2-7; the D gene is possibly TRBD2 (6 bases). Between the trimmed V and J ends, which lost 4 bases and 2 bases, there was a span of 12 bases. The germline CDR1 and CDR2 sequences are MGHRA and YSYEKL. There are 14 residues in the CDR3. DNA of the CDR3: TGCGCCAGCAGCCGATGGACTAATGCCTACGAGCAGTACTTC. Its protein product is CASSRWTNAYEQYF.

J is TRBJ2-7 and V is TRBV9; the D call may be TRBD1 or TRBD2 (7 bases each). CDR1 and CDR2 from the germline V gene are SGDLS and YYNGEE. Trimming pared 3 bases from V and 3 bases from J, leaving 19 bases between. CDR3 length: 16 residues. This CDR3 is CASSAGQARGGYEQYF. The CDR3, as DNA: TGTGCCAGCAGCGCCGGACAGGCAAGGGGGGGCTACGAGCAGTACTTC.

CDR3 sequence reads: CSVQGAGPLGTDTQYF. The CDR3 bases are TGCAGCGTCCAAGGTGCCGGCCCTCTGGGCACAGATACGCAGTATTTT. V gene TRBV29-1 combines with J gene TRBJ2-3; D gene uncertain. The CDR3 contains 16 residues. Between the trimmed V and J ends, which lost 6 bases and 1 base, there was a span of 20 bases. CDR1 is SQVTM, CDR2 ANQGSEA, per germline.

Turning to this clone: This sample includes further DNA sequences coding for the same CDR3. The J gene is TRBJ2-1, the V gene TRBV5-4; D gene ambiguous. The germline CDR1 and CDR2 sequences are SGHNT and YYREEE (reference sequence). Trimming pared 1 base from V and 6 bases from J, leaving 2 bases between. This CDR3 contains 11 residues. The CDR3 nucleotides read TGTGCCAGCAGCTTGAGCAATGAGCAGTTCTTC. It codes for CASSLSNEQFF.